The 9 T cell receptor beta chains given below trace back to one sample, sequenced in a study of OX40 agonist ivuxolimab in advanced cancers. Clones were read by immunoSEQ multiplex PCR, and TCRdb kept only the in-frame ones, dropping some. The sample has approximately 99,000 clones, approximately 94% seen once. This specimen was CD4+ or CD8+ T cells sorted from blood, taken in a trial of the OX40 agonist ivuxolimab. The receptors shown here come from an adult with an advanced solid tumor such as melanoma, head and neck, liver or kidney cancer.

The V call is TRBV6-6, the J call TRBJ1-2, with 9 bases lining up with TRBD1. The germline gives CDR1 MNHNY, CDR2 SVGAGI (reference sequence). Unmatched junction bases numbered 8, after V lost 5 bases and J lost 4 bases. The CDR3 covers 15 residues. The CDR3, as DNA: TGTGCCAGCAGTATCCAGACAGGGGGAGGCTATGGCTACACCTTC. This translates into CASSIQTGGGYGYTF.

V usage is TRBV28 and J usage is TRBJ2-3, with D perhaps matching TRBD1 or TRBD2 (5 bases each). V lost 4 bases to trimming and J lost 10 bases, with 18 bases between them. Germline CDR1 and CDR2: MDHEN and SYDVKM. The CDR3 loop spans 14 amino acids. CDR3: CASSSGLAGAAQYF. CDR3 nucleotides: TGTGCCAGCAGTTCCGGCCTCGCCGGGGCTGCGCAGTATTTT.

The chain recombines TRBV2 with TRBJ2-7, with 12 positions matching TRBD2. V shed 8 bases and J 6 bases; nucleotides not matched to a gene: 11. CDR3 size: 15 residues. CDR1 and CDR2 from the germline V gene are SNHLY and FYNNEI. The CDR3 sequence is CASSSSLAGGREQYF. CDR3 DNA sequence: TGTGCCAGCTCTTCTTCCCTAGCGGGGGGGCGCGAGCAGTACTTC. Looking up the rest from reference TRBV2 and TRBJ2-7 gives the full variable domain: EPEVTQTPSHQVTQMGQEVILRCVPISNHLYFYWYRQILGQKVEFLVSFYNNEISEKSEIFDDQFSVERPDGSNFTLKIRSTKLEDSAMYFCASSSSLAGGREQYFGPGTRLTVT.

V is TRBV19 and J is TRBJ2-1; D gene unclear. V shed 6 bases and J shed 10 bases, with 13 bases lying between them. The length of the CDR3 is 12 residues. Germline CDR1 LNHDA, CDR2 SQIVND (reference sequence). CDR3 nucleotides: TGTGCCAGTAGCTTGATGAGGAGCGAGCAGTTCTTC. Its translation: CASSLMRSEQFF.

This chain connects TRBV6-5 to TRBJ2-1, with D perhaps matching TRBD1 (5 bases). CDR1 is MNHEY, CDR2 SVGAGI, per germline. The V end lost 1 base, the J end lost 7 bases, and 17 bases lay between the germline ends. CDR3 length equals 16 residues. As DNA, the CDR3 is TGTGCCAGCAGTTACTGGATCCCTCAGGGTTGTAATGAGCAGTTCTTC. Translation: CASSYWIPQGCNEQFF.

This chain links TRBV21-1 with TRBJ2-3; the tabulated D call, TRBD2, remains unverified against the DNA. TRBV21-1 is annotated as a pseudogene. This CDR3 is built from 17 residues. CDR3 loop: CASSSTGTSGDTDTQYF. The CDR3 nucleotides are TGTGCCAGCAGCAGCACTGGGACTAGCGGGGATACAGATACGCAGTATTTT.

The chain recombines TRBV5-1 with TRBJ1-1; tentatively, D is TRBD1 (6 bases). Trimming took off 0 bases at V and 2 bases at J, with 14 bases between the two ends. The CDR3 runs to 16 residues. Germline CDR1 reads SGHRS; CDR2 reads YFSETQ. The CDR3 spells CASSLANGGANTEAFF. The DNA of the CDR3 is TGCGCCAGCAGCTTGGCGAACGGGGGCGCTAACACTGAAGCTTTCTTT. Drawing the rest from reference TRBV5-1 and TRBJ1-1, the complete variable domain is KAGVTQTPRYLIKTRGQQVTLSCSPISGHRSVSWYQQTPGQGLQFLFEYFSETQRNKGNFPGRFSGRQFSNSRSEMNVSTLELGDSALYLCASSLANGGANTEAFFGQGTRLTVV.

The chain carries TRBV7-6 and TRBJ2-3; D assignment may be TRBD1 or TRBD2 (5 bases each). From germline, CDR1 is SGHVS and CDR2 FNYEAQ. This CDR3 contains 14 residues. V dropped 1 base and J dropped 3 bases, with 8 bases sitting between them. CDR3 residues: CASSLVGGTDTQYF. In DNA, the CDR3 is TGTGCCAGCAGCTTAGTTGGGGGTACAGATACGCAGTATTTT.

This sequence joins TRBV28 and TRBJ1-1, with no clear D. CDR3 length: 11 residues. Trimming cost V 8 bases and J 9 bases, with 13 bases left between them. CDR1 is MDHEN, CDR2 SYDVKM, per germline. The CDR3 is CASGEAEKAFF. CDR3 nucleotides: TGTGCCAGCGGGGAGGCAGAGAAAGCTTTCTTT.